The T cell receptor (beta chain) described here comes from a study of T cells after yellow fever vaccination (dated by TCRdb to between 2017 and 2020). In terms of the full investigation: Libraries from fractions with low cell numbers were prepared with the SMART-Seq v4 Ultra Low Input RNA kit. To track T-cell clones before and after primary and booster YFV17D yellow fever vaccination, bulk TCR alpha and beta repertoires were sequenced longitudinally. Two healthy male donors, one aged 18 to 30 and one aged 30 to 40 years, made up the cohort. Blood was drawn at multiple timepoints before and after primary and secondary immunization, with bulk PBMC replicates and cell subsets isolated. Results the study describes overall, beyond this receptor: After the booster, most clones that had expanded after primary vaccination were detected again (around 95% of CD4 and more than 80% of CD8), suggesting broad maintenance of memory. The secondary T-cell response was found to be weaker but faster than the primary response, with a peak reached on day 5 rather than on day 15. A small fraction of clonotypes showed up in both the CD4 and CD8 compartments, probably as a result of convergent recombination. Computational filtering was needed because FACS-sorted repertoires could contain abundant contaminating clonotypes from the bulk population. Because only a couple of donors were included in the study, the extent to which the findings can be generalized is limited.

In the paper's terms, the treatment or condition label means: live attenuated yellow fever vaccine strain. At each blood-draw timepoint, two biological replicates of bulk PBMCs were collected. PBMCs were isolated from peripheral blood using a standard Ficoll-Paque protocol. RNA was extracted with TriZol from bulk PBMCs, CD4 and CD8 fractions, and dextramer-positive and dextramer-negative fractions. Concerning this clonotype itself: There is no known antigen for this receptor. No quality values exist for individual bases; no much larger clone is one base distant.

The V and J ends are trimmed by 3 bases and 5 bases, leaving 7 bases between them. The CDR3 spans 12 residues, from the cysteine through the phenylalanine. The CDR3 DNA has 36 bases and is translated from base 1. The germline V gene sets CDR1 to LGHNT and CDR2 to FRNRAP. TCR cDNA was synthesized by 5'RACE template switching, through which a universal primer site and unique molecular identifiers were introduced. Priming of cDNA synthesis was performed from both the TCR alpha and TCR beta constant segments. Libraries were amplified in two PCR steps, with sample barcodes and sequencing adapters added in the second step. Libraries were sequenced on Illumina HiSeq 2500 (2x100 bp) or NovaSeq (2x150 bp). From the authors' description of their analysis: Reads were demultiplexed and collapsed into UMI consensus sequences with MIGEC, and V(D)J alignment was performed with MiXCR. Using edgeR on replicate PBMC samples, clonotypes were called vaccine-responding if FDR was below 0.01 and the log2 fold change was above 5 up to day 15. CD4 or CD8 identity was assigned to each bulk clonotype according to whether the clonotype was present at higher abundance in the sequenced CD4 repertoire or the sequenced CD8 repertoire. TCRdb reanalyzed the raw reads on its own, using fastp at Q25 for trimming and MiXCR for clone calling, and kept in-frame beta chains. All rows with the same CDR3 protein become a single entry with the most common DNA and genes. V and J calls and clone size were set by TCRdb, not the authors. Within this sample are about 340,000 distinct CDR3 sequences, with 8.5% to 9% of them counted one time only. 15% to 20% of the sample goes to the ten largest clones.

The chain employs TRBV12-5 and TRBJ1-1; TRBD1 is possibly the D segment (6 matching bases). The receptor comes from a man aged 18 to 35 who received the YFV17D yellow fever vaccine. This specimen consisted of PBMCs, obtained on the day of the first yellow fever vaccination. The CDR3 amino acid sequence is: CASGLRGTEAFF. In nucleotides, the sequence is TGTGCTAGTGGTTTAAGGGGGACTGAAGCTTTCTTT.